The rows below give T cell receptor beta chains drawn from one sample of a study of T cells in Graves' hyperthyroidism and ophthalmopathy. TCRdb ran MiXCR on the multiplex PCR reads and lists one entry per CDR3 protein. The table shows about 530,000 distinct CDR3 sequences, with roughly 18% occurring only once. The sequenced material came from blood. These TCRs come from a woman aged 18-29 years with Graves' ophthalmopathy. Both conserved end residues are part of each CDR3. The D gene is left open where the match is weak. The size entry is marked missing in some rows and otherwise reads once, few, many or a size class.

abundance: -; v_gene: TRBV11-3; d_gene: -; j_gene: TRBJ2-3; CDR3nt: TGTGCCAGCAGCGCCTCGGGACACCTCACAAGGACGCAGTATTTT; CDR3aa: CASSASGHLTRTQYF
abundance: many; v_gene: TRBV27; d_gene: TRBD1; j_gene: TRBJ1-1; CDR3nt: TGTGCCAGCAGTCTCTTCATCCGGGACAGAGGAATGAACACTGAAGCTTTCTTT; CDR3aa: CASSLFIRDRGMNTEAFF
abundance: -; v_gene: TRBV7-8; d_gene: -; j_gene: TRBJ1-4; CDR3nt: TGTGCCAGCAGCTTACCGGGGGGGAGTGGGGAAAAACTGTTTTTT; CDR3aa: CASSLPGGSGEKLFF
abundance: -; v_gene: TRBV5-6; d_gene: TRBD1; j_gene: TRBJ1-1; CDR3nt: TGTGCCAGCAGCTCACAGGGGGTGAACACTGAAGCTCTCTTT; CDR3aa: CASSSQGVNTEALF
abundance: many; v_gene: TRBV7-3; d_gene: TRBD2; j_gene: TRBJ2-3; CDR3nt: TGTGCCAGCAGCCGCGGACTAGCGGGAGTGGATACGCAGTATTTT; CDR3aa: CASSRGLAGVDTQYF
abundance: many; v_gene: TRBV12-3/TRBV12-4; d_gene: -; j_gene: TRBJ1-1; CDR3nt: TGTGCCAGCAGTTTAAGGGGGGGCATCCCGGAAGCTTTCTTT; CDR3aa: CASSLRGGIPEAFF
abundance: -; v_gene: TRBV7-9; d_gene: TRBD2; j_gene: TRBJ2-3; CDR3nt: TGTGCCAGCAGCCAAACGCTAGCGGGAGTAGGAGATACGCAGTATTTT; CDR3aa: CASSQTLAGVGDTQYF
abundance: -; v_gene: TRBV6-2/TRBV6-3; d_gene: TRBD1; j_gene: TRBJ1-5; CDR3nt: TGTGCCAGCACACAGGGGGCGCCTCAGCCCCAGCATTTT; CDR3aa: CASTQGAPQPQHF
abundance: many; v_gene: TRBV27; d_gene: -; j_gene: TRBJ2-3; CDR3nt: TGTGCCAGCAGTTACGGGACAATCAGCACAGATACGCAGTATTTT; CDR3aa: CASSYGTISTDTQYF
abundance: few; v_gene: TRBV20-1; d_gene: TRBD2; j_gene: TRBJ2-1; CDR3nt: TGCAGTGCTAGTATGGCTTCAAGCGGGAGCGGTGAGCAGTTCTTC; CDR3aa: CSASMASSGSGEQFF
abundance: -; v_gene: TRBV25-1; d_gene: TRBD1; j_gene: TRBJ2-7; CDR3nt: TGTGCCATCCGTACGTTTTTCGGGACAGGGTGTTCCGAGCAGTACTTC; CDR3aa: CAIRTFFGTGCSEQYF
abundance: many; v_gene: TRBV7-2; d_gene: -; j_gene: TRBJ2-1; CDR3nt: TGTGCCAGCAGTTCCCCCTGGGGAGGCCATGAGCAGTTCTTC; CDR3aa: CASSSPWGGHEQFF
abundance: many; v_gene: TRBV2; d_gene: -; j_gene: TRBJ1-5; CDR3nt: TGTGCCAGCAGGGGGGGCGGGGCCGACAATCAGCCCCAGCATTTT; CDR3aa: CASRGGGADNQPQHF
abundance: few; v_gene: TRBV20-1; d_gene: -; j_gene: TRBJ2-7; CDR3nt: TGCAGTGCTAAGGACAGAAGATCCTACGAGCAGTACTTC; CDR3aa: CSAKDRRSYEQYF
abundance: few; v_gene: TRBV6-1; d_gene: -; j_gene: TRBJ2-7; CDR3nt: TGTGCCAGCAGCCCGGGACCGGGGACTTCCTCCTACGAGCAGTACTTC; CDR3aa: CASSPGPGTSSYEQYF
abundance: -; v_gene: TRBV6-2/TRBV6-3; d_gene: -; j_gene: TRBJ2-4; CDR3nt: TGTGCCAGCAGCTCGGGGGGCGGAGACATTCAGTACTTC; CDR3aa: CASSSGGGDIQYF
abundance: -; v_gene: TRBV12-5; d_gene: -; j_gene: TRBJ2-7; CDR3nt: TGTGCTAGTGGTTTGCTTATAGGAGGGCCCTACGAGCAGTACTTC; CDR3aa: CASGLLIGGPYEQYF
abundance: -; v_gene: TRBV5-1; d_gene: -; j_gene: TRBJ1-1; CDR3nt: TGCGCCAGCAGCGTACAGGGTACGAACACTGAAGCTTTCTTT; CDR3aa: CASSVQGTNTEAFF
abundance: few; v_gene: TRBV7-8; d_gene: TRBD2; j_gene: TRBJ2-7; CDR3nt: TGTGCCAGCAGTTCCCGACTAGCGGGAGTACAGGAGCAGTACTTC; CDR3aa: CASSSRLAGVQEQYF
abundance: few; v_gene: TRBV19; d_gene: TRBD2; j_gene: TRBJ2-5; CDR3nt: TGTGCCAGTAGTCGCACTAGCGGAGTGAGGGAGACCCAGTACTTC; CDR3aa: CASSRTSGVRETQYF
abundance: many; v_gene: TRBV2; d_gene: -; j_gene: TRBJ1-5; CDR3nt: TGTGCCAGCAGGAAATTCCTGAGGGACCAGCATTTT; CDR3aa: CASRKFLRDQHF
abundance: -; v_gene: TRBV7-9; d_gene: -; j_gene: TRBJ2-7; CDR3nt: TGTGCCAGCAGCCGGCTTTACGAGCAGTACTTC; CDR3aa: CASSRLYEQYF
abundance: -; v_gene: TRBV5-6; d_gene: -; j_gene: TRBJ2-3; CDR3nt: TGTGCCAGCAGCTTGGGGTCAGGGTACGGCACAGATACGCAGTATTTT; CDR3aa: CASSLGSGYGTDTQYF
abundance: -; v_gene: TRBV15; d_gene: -; j_gene: TRBJ1-6; CDR3nt: TGTGCCACCAGCAGAGGACGTAATTCACCCCTCCACTTT; CDR3aa: CATSRGRNSPLHF
abundance: many; v_gene: TRBV5-8; d_gene: -; j_gene: TRBJ2-7; CDR3nt: TGTGCCAGCAGGTCAAGCTCCTACGAGCAGTACTTC; CDR3aa: CASRSSSYEQYF
abundance: many; v_gene: TRBV28; d_gene: -; j_gene: TRBJ1-2; CDR3nt: TGTGCCAGCAGTTTGAGTGCGGCGTTTCATGGCTACACCTTC; CDR3aa: CASSLSAAFHGYTF
abundance: many; v_gene: TRBV6-2/TRBV6-3; d_gene: -; j_gene: TRBJ1-2; CDR3nt: TGTGCCAGCAGTCCGGACCTCGGGAGCTATGGCTACACCTTC; CDR3aa: CASSPDLGSYGYTF
abundance: -; v_gene: TRBV6-8; d_gene: -; j_gene: TRBJ1-3; CDR3nt: TGTGCCAGCAGGCATACGATAAGCCGGGACAACGCCGGAAACACCATATATTTT; CDR3aa: CASRHTISRDNAGNTIYF
abundance: many; v_gene: TRBV7-9; d_gene: TRBD1; j_gene: TRBJ2-7; CDR3nt: TGTGCCAGCAGTTTTAGTGGAGACAGGGAAGGGCAGTACTTC; CDR3aa: CASSFSGDREGQYF
abundance: many; v_gene: TRBV30; d_gene: -; j_gene: TRBJ2-7; CDR3nt: TGTGCCTGGAGTGCCCACAGGGATGGCTACGAGCAGTACTTC; CDR3aa: CAWSAHRDGYEQYF
abundance: many; v_gene: TRBV20-1; d_gene: -; j_gene: TRBJ2-7; CDR3nt: TGCAGTGCTAATAGCGGCGCCTCCTACGAGCAGTACTTC; CDR3aa: CSANSGASYEQYF
abundance: -; v_gene: TRBV12-3/TRBV12-4; d_gene: -; j_gene: TRBJ1-1; CDR3nt: TGTACCAGCAGTTTTTCCGTGGGGACTGAAGCTTTCTTT; CDR3aa: CTSSFSVGTEAFF
abundance: few; v_gene: TRBV12-5; d_gene: -; j_gene: TRBJ1-1; CDR3nt: TGTGCTAGTGGTTTGGTACTTGGGGGGCTCACTGAAGCTTTCTTT; CDR3aa: CASGLVLGGLTEAFF
abundance: many; v_gene: TRBV7-8; d_gene: -; j_gene: TRBJ2-3; CDR3nt: TGTGCCAGCAGCTTGGGTGGCCCAGGGGGGGATACGCAGTATTTT; CDR3aa: CASSLGGPGGDTQYF
abundance: many; v_gene: TRBV3-1; d_gene: -; j_gene: TRBJ2-1; CDR3nt: TGTGCCAGCAGCCAAGACTCGGTCACTACCAATGAGCAGTTCTTC; CDR3aa: CASSQDSVTTNEQFF
abundance: few; v_gene: TRBV27; d_gene: -; j_gene: TRBJ1-4; CDR3nt: TGTGCCAGCAGTTTAGGGCTTGCTCGGGAAAAACTGTTTTTT; CDR3aa: CASSLGLAREKLFF
abundance: many; v_gene: TRBV7-2; d_gene: TRBD2; j_gene: TRBJ2-1; CDR3nt: TGTGCCAGCAGCTTAGAAGCTAGCGGGGGGTACAATGAGCAGTTCTTC; CDR3aa: CASSLEASGGYNEQFF
abundance: -; v_gene: TRBV19; d_gene: TRBD1; j_gene: TRBJ2-7; CDR3nt: TGTGCCAGTAGTATTTACTCGGGACAGTCCTACGAGCAGTACTTC; CDR3aa: CASSIYSGQSYEQYF
abundance: few; v_gene: TRBV15; d_gene: -; j_gene: TRBJ1-1; CDR3nt: TGTGCCACCAGCAGAGATCCGAGTTTTTCAGACACTGAAGCTTTCTTT; CDR3aa: CATSRDPSFSDTEAFF
abundance: few; v_gene: TRBV6-1; d_gene: -; j_gene: TRBJ2-5; CDR3nt: TGTGCCAGCAGTAAACAGGGAACGGAGACCCAGAACTTC; CDR3aa: CASSKQGTETQNF
abundance: -; v_gene: TRBV20-1; d_gene: -; j_gene: TRBJ2-7; CDR3nt: TGCAGTGTCCCAGACAGCTCCTACGAGCAGTACTTC; CDR3aa: CSVPDSSYEQYF
abundance: few; v_gene: TRBV9; d_gene: TRBD2; j_gene: TRBJ2-1; CDR3nt: TGTGCCAGCAGCCCCCATGGAGTAGCGGGAGATCCCAATGAGCAGTTCTTC; CDR3aa: CASSPHGVAGDPNEQFF